This is a list of T cell receptor beta chains from one sample in a study of blood T cells in healthy people across ages. Each CDR3 protein gets one entry after TCRdb re-called the 5' RACE reads with MiXCR. The sample yields about 940,000 distinct CDR3 sequences, 45% to 50% seen once. Material: blood. These receptor sequences come from a man aged 30-40 years in good health. Both conserved end residues are part of each CDR3. The order of the fields is CDR3 protein, CDR3 DNA, J gene, D gene, clone size, V gene. D genes are given only for firm matches. Part of the rows lack a size; the others show once, few, many or a class for expanded clones.

CDR3: CSASPPWTVSGANVLTF; DNA: TGCAGTGCTAGCCCCCCCTGGACCGTCTCTGGGGCCAACGTCCTGACTTTC; J: TRBJ2-6; D: .; size: .; V: TRBV20-1
CDR3: CASSQGIQGSYGYTF; DNA: TGCGCCAGCAGCCAAGGGATACAGGGATCCTATGGCTACACCTTC; J: TRBJ1-2; D: .; size: .; V: TRBV4-3
CDR3: CASSPNPGQEPYNEQFF; DNA: TGTGCCAGCTCACCCAACCCGGGACAGGAGCCCTACAATGAGCAGTTCTTC; J: TRBJ2-1; D: TRBD1; size: .; V: TRBV18
CDR3: CASRKLAEQETQYF; DNA: TGTGCTAGCAGGAAACTAGCAGAGCAAGAGACCCAGTACTTC; J: TRBJ2-5; D: .; size: .; V: TRBV7-7
CDR3: CSGLQGLAEAFF; DNA: TGCAGCGGGCTACAGGGCTTGGCTGAAGCTTTCTTT; J: TRBJ1-1; D: .; size: .; V: TRBV29-1
CDR3: CSASLGLGQPQHF; DNA: TGCAGTGCTAGTCTAGGGCTGGGACAGCCCCAGCATTTT; J: TRBJ1-5; D: .; size: .; V: TRBV20-1
CDR3: CSPTMTGTRTDTQYF; DNA: TGCAGCCCGACAATGACAGGCACCCGCACAGATACGCAGTATTTT; J: TRBJ2-3; D: .; size: few; V: TRBV29-1
CDR3: CASSRTSGSGVKYNEQFF; DNA: TGTGCCAGCAGCAGGACTAGCGGGAGTGGGGTAAAGTACAATGAGCAGTTCTTC; J: TRBJ2-1; D: TRBD2; size: few; V: TRBV7-2
CDR3: CSAGRRDRNFNQPQHF; DNA: TGCAGTGCCGGACGCCGGGACAGAAACTTCAATCAGCCCCAGCATTTT; J: TRBJ1-5; D: TRBD1; size: .; V: TRBV20-1
CDR3: CASSYSRGGLYEQYF; DNA: TGTGCCAGCAGTTACTCGAGAGGGGGTCTCTACGAGCAGTACTTC; J: TRBJ2-7; D: .; size: .; V: TRBV6-5
CDR3: CASSSSGASYEQYF; DNA: TGCGCCAGCAGCTCTTCGGGAGCCTCCTACGAGCAGTACTTC; J: TRBJ2-7; D: .; size: few; V: TRBV5-1
CDR3: CASRVGAGSDTQYF; DNA: TGTGCCAGCAGGGTGGGGGCGGGGTCAGATACGCAGTATTTT; J: TRBJ2-3; D: .; size: .; V: TRBV7-2
CDR3: CASSSPGFSSYNEQFF; DNA: TGTGCCAGCAGTTCTCCCGGATTCAGCTCCTACAATGAGCAGTTCTTC; J: TRBJ2-1; D: .; size: once; V: TRBV6-6
CDR3: CASSFNVAAGELFF; DNA: TGCGCCAGCAGCTTCAACGTGGCGGCCGGGGAGCTGTTTTTT; J: TRBJ2-2; D: .; size: .; V: TRBV5-1
CDR3: CASSQNLAVEGDTQYF; DNA: TGCGCCAGCAGCCAAAATCTAGCGGTGGAGGGGGATACGCAGTATTTT; J: TRBJ2-3; D: TRBD2; size: few; V: TRBV4-3
CDR3: CASSEFSGVSNQPQHF; DNA: TGTGCCAGCAGTGAATTTTCTGGGGTTAGCAATCAGCCCCAGCATTTT; J: TRBJ1-5; D: .; size: .; V: TRBV2
CDR3: CASSPVGALETQYF; DNA: TGCGCCAGCAGCCCCGTTGGGGCATTAGAGACCCAGTACTTC; J: TRBJ2-5; D: .; size: .; V: TRBV4-1
CDR3: CSASPSTGTRGNEQFF; DNA: TGCAGTGCTAGTCCATCTACCGGGACTAGGGGCAATGAGCAGTTCTTC; J: TRBJ2-1; D: TRBD2; size: .; V: TRBV20-1
CDR3: CASSLLGGGTKYEQYF; DNA: TGTGCCAGCAGCCTCCTTGGGGGAGGGACGAAGTACGAGCAGTACTTC; J: TRBJ2-7; D: TRBD2; size: .; V: TRBV4-2
CDR3: CASSTTGDEQYF; DNA: TGTGCCAGCAGCACTACAGGGGACGAGCAGTACTTC; J: TRBJ2-7; D: TRBD1; size: .; V: TRBV6-5
CDR3: CSALRGGRQGFAYEQYF; DNA: TGCAGTGCCCTCCGGGGCGGCAGACAAGGTTTCGCCTACGAGCAGTACTTC; J: TRBJ2-7; D: .; size: few; V: TRBV20-1
CDR3: CASSYSSGGNYGYTF; DNA: TGTGCCAGCAGTTACTCCTCAGGGGGTAACTATGGCTACACCTTC; J: TRBJ1-2; D: TRBD1; size: .; V: TRBV6-5
CDR3: CASSHGTGASSGEQYF; DNA: TGCGCCAGCAGCCACGGGACAGGGGCTTCATCGGGCGAGCAGTACTTC; J: TRBJ2-7; D: TRBD1; size: .; V: TRBV5-1
CDR3: CASSSPPYEQYF; DNA: TGCGCCAGCAGTTCTCCTCCCTACGAGCAGTACTTC; J: TRBJ2-7; D: .; size: many; V: TRBV5-1
CDR3: CASSQGRISEAFF; DNA: TGTGCCAGCAGCCAAGGACGGATCTCTGAAGCTTTCTTT; J: TRBJ1-1; D: .; size: .; V: TRBV14
CDR3: CASSLRSGPGYNEQFF; DNA: TGCGCCAGCAGTCTTCGATCAGGGCCGGGGTACAATGAGCAGTTCTTC; J: TRBJ2-1; D: .; size: many; V: TRBV4-1
CDR3: CASSLVRQATEAFF; DNA: TGTGCCAGCAGCTTAGTGAGGCAGGCCACTGAAGCTTTCTTT; J: TRBJ1-1; D: .; size: .; V: TRBV7-2
CDR3: CASSQEPGLTYEQYF; DNA: TGCGCCAGCAGCCAAGAGCCGGGACTTACCTACGAGCAGTACTTC; J: TRBJ2-7; D: .; size: .; V: TRBV4-1
CDR3: CASGEDSPRSSSYNSPLHF; DNA: TGTGCCAGCGGAGAGGACAGTCCTCGTTCAAGCTCCTATAATTCACCCCTCCACTTT; J: TRBJ1-6; D: .; size: few; V: TRBV28
CDR3: CASSLEGPGNTIYF; DNA: TGTGCCAGCAGCTTAGAGGGCCCGGGAAACACCATATATTTT; J: TRBJ1-3; D: .; size: .; V: TRBV7-2
CDR3: CSASKNQYGYTF; DNA: TGCAGTGCTAGTAAGAATCAGTATGGCTACACCTTC; J: TRBJ1-2; D: .; size: .; V: TRBV20-1
CDR3: CASSQDPGTGADTQYF; DNA: TGCGCCAGCAGCCAAGATCCGGGGACAGGGGCCGATACGCAGTATTTT; J: TRBJ2-3; D: TRBD1; size: .; V: TRBV4-3
CDR3: CASGVRTGQGVSTDTQYF; DNA: TGTGCCAGCGGCGTCCGGACTGGCCAGGGGGTTAGCACAGATACGCAGTATTTT; J: TRBJ2-3; D: TRBD1; size: .; V: TRBV9
CDR3: CASSQYVAGNTGELFF; DNA: TGTGCCAGCAGTCAATACGTGGCAGGAAACACCGGGGAGCTGTTTTTT; J: TRBJ2-2; D: .; size: few; V: TRBV6-1
CDR3: CASSPPWGQISETQYF; DNA: TGTGCCAGCAGTCCGCCGTGGGGACAAATTTCAGAGACCCAGTACTTC; J: TRBJ2-5; D: .; size: .; V: TRBV28
CDR3: CSVDRGVLNEQFF; DNA: TGCAGCGTCGACAGGGGTGTATTGAATGAGCAGTTCTTC; J: TRBJ2-1; D: TRBD1; size: few; V: TRBV29-1
CDR3: CASSYSGGTAINYGYTF; DNA: TGTGCCAGCAGTTACTCAGGGGGGACAGCGATTAACTATGGCTACACCTTC; J: TRBJ1-2; D: TRBD1; size: .; V: TRBV6-5
CDR3: CGISRNTGRTDTQYF; DNA: TGTGGCATCAGTAGAAACACGGGACGCACAGATACGCAGTATTTT; J: TRBJ2-3; D: .; size: .; V: TRBV10-3
CDR3: CAWGTEPYEQYF; DNA: TGTGCCTGGGGAACAGAGCCCTACGAGCAGTACTTC; J: TRBJ2-7; D: .; size: few; V: TRBV30
CDR3: CSAPRRGSNEKLFF; DNA: TGCAGTGCCCCAAGGAGGGGGTCAAATGAAAAACTGTTTTTT; J: TRBJ1-4; D: .; size: .; V: TRBV20-1
CDR3: CASSDTGDTEAFF; DNA: TGCGCCAGCAGCGATACAGGGGACACTGAAGCTTTCTTT; J: TRBJ1-1; D: TRBD1; size: .; V: TRBV4-1
CDR3: CASSEGSKSHYGYTF; DNA: TGTGCCAGCAGTGAAGGTAGCAAGAGCCACTATGGCTACACCTTC; J: TRBJ1-2; D: .; size: .; V: TRBV6-1